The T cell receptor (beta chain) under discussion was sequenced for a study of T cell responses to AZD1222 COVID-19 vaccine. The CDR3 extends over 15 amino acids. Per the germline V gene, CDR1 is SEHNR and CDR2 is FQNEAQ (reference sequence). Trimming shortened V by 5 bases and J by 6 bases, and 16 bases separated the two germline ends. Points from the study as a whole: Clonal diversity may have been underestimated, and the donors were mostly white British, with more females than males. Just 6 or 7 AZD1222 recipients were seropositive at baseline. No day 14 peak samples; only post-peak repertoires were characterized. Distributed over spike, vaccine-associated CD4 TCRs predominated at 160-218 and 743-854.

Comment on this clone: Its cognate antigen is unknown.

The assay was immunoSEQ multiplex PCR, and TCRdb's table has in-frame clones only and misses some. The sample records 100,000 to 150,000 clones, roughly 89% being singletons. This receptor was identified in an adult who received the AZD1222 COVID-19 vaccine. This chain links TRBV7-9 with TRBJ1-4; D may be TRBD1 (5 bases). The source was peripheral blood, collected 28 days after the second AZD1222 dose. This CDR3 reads CASSRPGRVDEKLFF. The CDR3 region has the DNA TGTGCCAGCAGCCGTCCGGGACGGGTTGATGAAAAACTGTTTTTT.